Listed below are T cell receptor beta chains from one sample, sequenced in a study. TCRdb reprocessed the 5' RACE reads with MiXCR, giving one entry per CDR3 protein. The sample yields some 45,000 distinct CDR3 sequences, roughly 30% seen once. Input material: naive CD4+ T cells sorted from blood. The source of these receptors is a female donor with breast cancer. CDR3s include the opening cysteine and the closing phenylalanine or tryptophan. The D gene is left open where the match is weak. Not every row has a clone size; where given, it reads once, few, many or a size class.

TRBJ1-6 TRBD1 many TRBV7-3 TGTGCCAGCAGCGCCGGGACAGGGGGCTTGTCACCCCTCCACTTT CASSAGTGGLSPLHF
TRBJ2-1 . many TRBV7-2 TGTGCCAGCAGCCCCCAGGCCCTCTTGGGCAATGAGCAGTTCTTC CASSPQALLGNEQFF
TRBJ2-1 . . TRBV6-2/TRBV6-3 TGTGCCAGCACTCAAGAACCTATCGATGAGCAGTTCTTC CASTQEPIDEQFF
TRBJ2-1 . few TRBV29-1 TGCAGCGTTGAAGGTGGGGGGTTTTCCTACAATGAGCAGTTCTTC CSVEGGGFSYNEQFF
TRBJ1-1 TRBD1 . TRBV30 TGTGCCTGGGGACAGGAAAACACTGAAGCTTTCTTT CAWGQENTEAFF
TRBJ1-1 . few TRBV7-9 TGTGCCAGCAGCCCCAAAGGCACCTTTAGTACTGAAGCTTTCTTT CASSPKGTFSTEAFF
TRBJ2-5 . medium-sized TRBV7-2 TGTGCCAGCAGCCTCCCTGTTGGGACCCAGTACTTC CASSLPVGTQYF
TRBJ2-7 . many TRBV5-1 TGCGCCAGCACCTCATTCCGGACAGACAACTCCTACGAGCAGTACTTC CASTSFRTDNSYEQYF
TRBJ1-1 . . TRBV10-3 TGTGCCGCGACCGAAGACCTGAACACTGAAGCTTTCTTT CAATEDLNTEAFF
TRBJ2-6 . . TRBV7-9 TGTGCCAGCACCGACGGGAGAACTGGGGCCAACGTCCTGACTTTC CASTDGRTGANVLTF
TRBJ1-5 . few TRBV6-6 TGTGCCAGCAGATCGGGACGGACCCCTTATAGCAATCAGCCCCAGCATTTT CASRSGRTPYSNQPQHF
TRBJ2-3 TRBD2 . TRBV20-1 TGCAGTGCAGCTAGCGGTAGCACAGATACGCAGTATTTT CSAASGSTDTQYF
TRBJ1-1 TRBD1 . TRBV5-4 TGTGCCAGCAGCCAGGGGGATGAAGCTTTCTTC CASSQGDEAFF
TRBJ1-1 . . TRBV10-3 TGTGCCATCCAGCAGGGGATGAACACTGAAGCTTTCTTT CAIQQGMNTEAFF